This T cell receptor beta chain was retrieved from a study of control samples from healthy donors and cancer patients. Produced via immunoSEQ multiplex PCR; TCRdb's table is partial and in-frame only. Here the sample spans roughly 40,000 clones, less than 90% being singletons. This CDR3 region has 13 residues. Trimming took off 5 bases at V and 4 bases at J, with 11 bases between the two ends. The germline V gene encodes CDR1 MNHEY and CDR2 SVGEGT. The sequence came from a man in his 60s in good health. Sequenced: blood. The rearrangement joins TRBV6-2 or TRBV6-3 to TRBJ1-2; D is unclear. The chain's CDR3 is CASSRPAIYGYTF. CDR3 DNA: TGTGCCAGCAGTCGACCAGCGATCTATGGCTACACCTTC.